Listed below are T cell receptor beta chains from one sample, sequenced in a study of PD-1 blockade in classical Hodgkin lymphoma. Some clones are missing from TCRdb's copy, which holds only in-frame ones; the method was immunoSEQ multiplex PCR. The table has about 150,000 clones, under 85% seen once. The source was peripheral blood mononuclear cells (PBMCs), collected before the second cycle of nivolumab. Source of these receptors: a human donor with classical Hodgkin lymphoma. The CDR3 runs from the conserved cysteine through the conserved F or W. D genes are given only for firm matches. Rows give clone size only sometimes, using once, few, many, or a class for an expanded clone.

clone size	J gene	D gene	V gene	CDR3 protein	CDR3 DNA
.	TRBJ1-3	.	TRBV11-2	CASSLTGVNGNTIYF	TGTGCCAGCAGCTTAACGGGGGTAAATGGAAACACCATATATTTT
.	TRBJ1-4	TRBD1	TRBV5-5	CASSGGQINEKLFF	TGTGCCAGCAGCGGGGGACAGATTAATGAAAAACTGTTTTTT
.	TRBJ1-5	.	TRBV7-9	CASSLTNQPQHF	TGTGCCAGCAGCTTAACGAATCAGCCCCAGCATTTT
.	TRBJ1-4	.	TRBV11-2	CASSLGPSGRTNEKLFF	TGTGCCAGCAGCTTAGGTCCGTCAGGGCGGACTAATGAAAAACTGTTTTTT
.	TRBJ1-3	.	TRBV4-1	CASSPPHGGVGNTIYF	TGCGCCAGCAGCCCCCCCCACGGGGGCGTCGGAAACACCATATATTTT
.	TRBJ2-3	.	TRBV20-1	CSALTGDTQYF	TGCAGTGCTCTGACAGGTGATACGCAGTATTTT
.	TRBJ1-1	.	TRBV5-4	CASSLPEGGPTEAFF	TGTGCCAGCAGCTTGCCCGAGGGGGGACCTACTGAAGCTTTCTTT
.	TRBJ2-3	TRBD2	TRBV6-5	CASSYRFSGYTDTQYF	TGTGCCAGCAGTTACCGGTTTAGCGGGTACACAGATACGCAGTATTTT
.	TRBJ1-1	.	TRBV4-2	CASSQEGGAFF	TGTGCCAGCAGCCAAGAGGGAGGGGCTTTCTTT
.	TRBJ2-7	TRBD2	TRBV5-6	CASTRSAGGSHEQYF	TGTGCCAGCACCAGATCAGCGGGAGGGAGCCACGAGCAGTACTTC
.	TRBJ2-5	TRBD1	TRBV6-6	CASRTGTEETQYF	TGTGCCAGCAGGACCGGGACAGAAGAGACCCAGTACTTC
.	TRBJ1-2	TRBD1	TRBV7-9	CASSAGTGPTGYTF	TGTGCCAGCAGCGCGGGGACAGGGCCTACCGGCTACACCTTC
.	TRBJ1-1	TRBD1	TRBV9	CASSPRDRMNTEAFF	TGTGCCAGCAGCCCGCGGGACAGAATGAACACTGAAGCTTTCTTT
.	TRBJ2-4	.	TRBV7-3	CASSFPWTEENIQYF	TGTGCCAGCAGCTTCCCCTGGACAGAGGAAAACATTCAGTACTTC
once	TRBJ2-2	.	TRBV5-1	CASSLNRENTGELFF	TGCGCCAGCAGCTTGAACAGGGAGAACACCGGGGAGCTGTTTTTT
.	TRBJ1-4	.	TRBV19	CASSKGRTNEKLFF	TGTGCCAGTAGTAAAGGGAGGACTAATGAAAAACTGTTTTTT
.	TRBJ2-6	.	TRBV19	CASSISGSGANVLTF	TGTGCCAGTAGTATTTCAGGGAGTGGGGCCAACGTCCTGACTTTC
.	TRBJ1-1	.	TRBV19	CASSRGLVSEAFF	TGTGCCAGTAGTAGGGGGTTGGTCTCTGAAGCTTTCTTT
few	TRBJ1-5	.	TRBV28	CASSSFGRGNQPQHF	TGTGCCAGCAGTTCCTTCGGCCGGGGCAATCAGCCCCAGCATTTT
.	TRBJ2-3	.	TRBV28	CASSLYGFYSTDTQYF	TGTGCCAGCAGTTTATACGGCTTCTATAGCACAGATACGCAGTATTTT
few	TRBJ1-6	TRBD1	TRBV25-1	CASSEDRWERYSPLHF	TGTGCCAGCAGTGAGGACAGGTGGGAGCGGTATTCACCCCTCCACTTT
.	TRBJ2-3	.	TRBV5-1	CASKDLVTPTDTQYF	TGCGCCAGCAAGGACCTGGTAACCCCCACAGATACGCAGTATTTT
once	TRBJ1-2	.	TRBV29-1	CSVATGGGYGYTF	TGCAGCGTAGCTACAGGTGGGGGCTATGGCTACACCTTC